This entry describes one T cell receptor beta chain. Its antigen is currently not known. No base-level quality is on record; no much larger clone is a single base apart. Patients with autoimmune disease history or receiving systemic immunosuppression were excluded from the trial. Peripheral blood for TCR sequencing was collected from all dose cohorts at baseline, on cycle 4 day 1, and on cycle 7 day 1. Samples were obtained from an open-label, multicenter, first-in-human phase I dose-escalation trial of ivuxolimab. Adults with locally advanced or metastatic head and neck squamous cell, hepatocellular, melanoma or renal cell carcinoma were enrolled in the trial. Before TCR sequencing, CD4+ and CD8+ T cells were separately sorted from peripheral blood. Trimming removed 2 bases from V and 4 bases from J; the gene matches leave 5 bases unexplained. From the cysteine through the phenylalanine, the CDR3 covers 16 amino acids. This entry keeps only the CDR3 DNA: 48 bases, framed from base 1. CDR1 and CDR2 (SGHRS, YFSETQ) derive from the germline V gene.

Genomic DNA was isolated from the sorted cells so that the TCRbeta CDR3 region could be sequenced. TCRbeta CDR3 regions were sequenced using the immunoSEQ Assay. This is the immuneACCESS table as TCRdb keeps it, with only in-frame sequences that have V and J called. A part of the clones is gone; compared with another copy, unresolved V genes explain less than half, and the rest is unexplained. The sample contains more than 80,000 clones, around 84% of them found a single time. The top ten constitute roughly 2.1% of the sample. These data come from a study of OX40 agonist ivuxolimab in advanced cancers. Some background on the complete study: Ivuxolimab was a fully human IgG2 agonistic monoclonal antibody targeting the costimulatory receptor OX40 (CD134). The dose-escalation cohort was roughly 83% male with a mean age of about 58 years, ranging from 23 to 79. Three dose-escalation patients achieved partial responses, one with hepatocellular carcinoma and two with cutaneous melanoma. Peripheral TCRbeta sequencing aimed to test whether ivuxolimab altered TCR sequence diversity and caused clonal T-cell expansion. Prior anti-PD-1, anti-PD-L1 or anti-CTLA-4 therapy was permitted, and checkpoint inhibitors had been received by roughly two fifths of dose-escalation patients. The paper describes the monotherapy dose-escalation part (N of about 57 patients) of the phase I trial of ivuxolimab. Of the roughly 52 dose-escalation patients, hepatocellular carcinoma was present in about 19, melanoma in roughly 15, renal cell carcinoma in 9 and head and neck cancer in 9. Intravenous ivuxolimab was administered to patients every 2 weeks at six dose levels: 0.01, 0.1, 0.3, 1.5, 3 and 10 mg/kg. General study outcomes and caveats: In partial responders in the 0.1-3.0 mg/kg groups, normalized peripheral clonal expansion was found to be among the lowest, especially among CD8+ T cells. At doses of 0.1 to 3.0 mg/kg, clonal expansion of both CD4+ and CD8+ blood T cells was observed from baseline to week 6. Low levels of normalized T-cell clonal expansion were also seen in some patients who did not respond. After ivuxolimab, expanded clones were on average more numerous among CD8+ T cells than among CD4+ T cells. The antigen specificity of the clonally expanded peripheral T cells was not determined.

The clonotype was recovered from an adult with an advanced solid tumor such as melanoma, head and neck, liver or kidney cancer. Here the chain combines TRBV5-1 and TRBJ2-7; 14 bases in the middle match TRBD2. The sample consisted of CD4+ or CD8+ T cells sorted from blood, taken in a trial of the OX40 agonist ivuxolimab. The CDR3 loop reads CASSLPGTSGSYEQYF. The base sequence is TGCGCCAGCAGCTTACCAGGGACTAGCGGGAGTTACGAGCAGTACTTC.